This is a list of T cell receptor beta chains from one sample in a study of shared clonotypes between healthy human individuals. The assay was immunoSEQ multiplex PCR, and TCRdb's table has in-frame clones only and misses some. The sample carries roughly 500,000 clones, about 96% recorded once. The specimen sequenced was naive CD4+ T cells sorted from blood. The receptor source for this set is a woman aged 25 to 39 in good health. Each CDR3 is given with its conserved first and last residue. D genes are given only for firm matches. Where a row states a size, it is once, few, many or the class of an expanded clone; other rows omit it.

size	V	D	J	DNA	CDR3
.	TRBV2	.	TRBJ1-1	TGTGCCAGCAGACTCCCGGGTAGGGAAGCTTTCTTT	CASRLPGREAFF
.	TRBV28	.	TRBJ2-3	TGTGCCAGCAGGGTGACCCCATTCACAGATACGCAGTATTTT	CASRVTPFTDTQYF
.	TRBV28	.	TRBJ2-5	TGTGCCAGCAGAGACGATTTGGAGACCCAGTACTTC	CASRDDLETQYF
once	TRBV20-1	.	TRBJ1-1	TGCAGTGCCCTACTAGGCCTTGGAGCTTTCTTT	CSALLGLGAFF
.	TRBV7-9	.	TRBJ1-1	TGTGCCAGCAGCTCATCATCCGGAGCCAACACTGAAGCTTTCTTT	CASSSSSGANTEAFF
.	TRBV29-1	.	TRBJ1-2	TGCAGCGTTGCCGGGACGGAATATGGCTACACCTTC	CSVAGTEYGYTF
.	TRBV10-3	.	TRBJ2-3	TGTGCCATCAGTGACCCGATCAGTTGGGCTAGCACAGATACGCAGTATTTT	CAISDPISWASTDTQYF
.	TRBV6-5	TRBD1	TRBJ2-5	TGTGCCAGCAGCCGGGGACAGATTCAAGAGACCCAGTACTTC	CASSRGQIQETQYF
.	TRBV7-9	.	TRBJ2-3	TGTGCCAGCAGCCCAGCTTTAAGAGGGCGCCTTAAAGATACGCAGTATTTT	CASSPALRGRLKDTQYF
.	TRBV10-3	.	TRBJ2-7	TGTGCCATCAGTGCGGTCTTGGTTCAGCAGAGTCACGAGCAGTACTTC	CAISAVLVQQSHEQYF
.	TRBV25-1	.	TRBJ2-3	TGTGCCAGCAGTGAGGGGGGGGCTTTTGCAGATACGCAGTATTTT	CASSEGGAFADTQYF